This T cell receptor beta chain comes out of a study of post-analysis software for immune sequencing data. Study background: Relapsing-remitting, secondary progressive and progressive-relapsing multiple sclerosis courses were included.

A note on this clonotype: Its matching antigen is unknown.

General study results and limits: Under F measure analysis, samples from one preparation batch co-clustered strongly. Compared against controls, patients with multiple sclerosis displayed significantly lower normalized Chao1 diversity. The study found TRBV5-6, TRBV5-1 and TRBV20-1 among a few TRBV segments more frequent in patients than controls.

TCR beta cDNA libraries included unique molecular identifiers. Between about 1 and 11 million T cells gave rise to roughly 0.5 million cDNA molecules. In TCRdb, the PCR reads were re-called with MiXCR into one record per CDR3 protein. In the table there are 600,000 to 700,000 distinct CDR3 sequences, 55% to 70% of which are singletons. Per germline, CDR1 MNHEY and CDR2 SVGEGT. The trim removed 6 bases at V and 2 bases at J, leaving 11 bases unmatched. The length of the CDR3 is 18 residues. The sequenced sample consisted of blood. This sequence originates from a girl aged 2 to 9 with multiple sclerosis. The V and J genes are TRBV6-2 or TRBV6-3 and TRBJ2-6, with 9 bases lining up with TRBD2. Here the CDR3 reads CASRNPGTSYPGANVLTF. DNA of the CDR3: TGTGCCAGCAGAAACCCCGGGACTAGCTACCCTGGGGCCAACGTCCTGACTTTC.